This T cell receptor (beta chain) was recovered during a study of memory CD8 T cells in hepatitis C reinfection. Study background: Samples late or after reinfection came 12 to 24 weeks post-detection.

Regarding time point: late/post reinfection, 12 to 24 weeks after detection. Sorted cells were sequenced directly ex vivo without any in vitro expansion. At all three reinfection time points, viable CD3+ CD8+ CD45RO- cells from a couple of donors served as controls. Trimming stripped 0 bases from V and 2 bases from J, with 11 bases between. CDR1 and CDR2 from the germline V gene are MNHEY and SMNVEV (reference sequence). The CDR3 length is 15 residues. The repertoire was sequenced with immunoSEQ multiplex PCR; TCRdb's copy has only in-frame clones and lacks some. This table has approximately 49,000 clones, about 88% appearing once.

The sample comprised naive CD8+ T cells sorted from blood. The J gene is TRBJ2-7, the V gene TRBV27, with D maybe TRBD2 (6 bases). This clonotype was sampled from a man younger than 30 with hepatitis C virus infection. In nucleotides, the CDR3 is TGTGCCAGCAGTTTATCGCGGGACTCAACCTACGAGCAGTACTTC. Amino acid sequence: CASSLSRDSTYEQYF.